One and the same sample provided the 32 T cell receptor beta chains below, sequenced in a study of T cell responses to AZD1222 COVID-19 vaccine. Method: immunoSEQ multiplex PCR; TCRdb's copy keeps in-frame clones and lacks some. The data contain about 150,000 clones, 80% to 90% of them singletons. The specimen was peripheral blood, collected on day 0 of AZD1222 vaccination. The receptors were sampled from an adult in good health.

The rearrangement uses TRBV28 and TRBJ1-5; 8 bases agree with TRBD1. This CDR3 has 16 amino acids. Germline V gives CDR1 MDHEN, CDR2 SYDVKM. V gave up 0 bases and J gave up 4 bases; unmatched junction bases: 5. The CDR3 region has the DNA TGTGCCAGCAGTTTATGGTCCAGGGGGCTGAATCAGCCCCAGCATTTT. Its translation: CASSLWSRGLNQPQHF.

The gene calls are TRBV3-1 (or the pseudogene TRBV3-2) and TRBJ1-2, with TRBD1 identical over 8 bases. This CDR3 contains 17 residues. Germline lookup yields CDR1 LGHDT and CDR2 YNNKEL (reference sequence). After removal of 1 base from V and 4 bases from J, the junction contained 11 bases not matched to a gene. In nucleotides, the CDR3 is TGTGCCAGCAGCCAAGGGTCGGACAGGGCCGATGGCTATGGCTACACCTTC. Protein sequence: CASSQGSDRADGYGYTF.

This clone was detected once. The chain carries TRBV4-2 and TRBJ1-2; D is undetermined. Germline CDR1 and CDR2: LGHNA and YNFKEQ. The V end lost 4 bases, the J end lost 0 bases, and 15 bases lay between the germline ends. The CDR3 spans 16 residues. CDR3 sequence reads: CASSPYSATPNYGYTF. In DNA, the CDR3 is TGTGCCAGCAGCCCCTACTCAGCTACACCTAACTATGGCTACACCTTC.

Here the CDR3 reads CASSQGTSNEKLFF. The CDR3 nucleotides are TGTGCCAGCAGCCAGGGGACGTCTAATGAAAAACTGTTTTTT. The chain joins TRBV6-5 to TRBJ1-4; D possibly corresponds to TRBD1 (6 bases). The CDR3 contains 14 residues. V lost 6 bases and J 3 bases, leaving 11 bases between the germline ends. Germline V gives CDR1 MNHEY, CDR2 SVGAGI.

The rearrangement joins TRBV6-6 to TRBJ1-2; weak D call: TRBD1 (5 bases). V shed 8 bases and J shed 6 bases, with 22 bases lying between them. The CDR3 totals 15 residues. CDR1 and CDR2 (germline): MNHNY, SVGAGI (reference sequence). Here the CDR3 reads CASAGGRNGGNGYTF. The CDR3 DNA follows: TGTGCCAGCGCCGGGGGTCGGAACGGAGGAAATGGCTACACCTTC.

This clone was recorded once. The chain joins TRBV27 to TRBJ1-1; D not resolved. The V end lost 0 bases, the J end lost 2 bases, and 7 bases lay between the germline ends. CDR3 length equals 14 residues. Germline-derived CDR1 and CDR2 are MNHEY and SMNVEV (reference sequence). The CDR3 DNA follows: TGTGCCAGCAGTTTATCCCTCACTAACACTGAAGCTTTCTTT. Encoded protein: CASSLSLTNTEAFF.

The chain has TRBV19 and TRBJ1-6; D is undetermined. Germline CDR1 and CDR2: LNHDA and SQIVND (reference sequence). The CDR3 is 11 residues long. V was cut by 8 bases and J by 5 bases, with 4 bases left in between. This CDR3 is CASGNNSPLHF. For the CDR3, the DNA is TGTGCCAGTGGTAATAATTCACCCCTCCACTTT.

The genes are TRBV5-6 and TRBJ1-4, with D uncertain. The V and J ends lost 4 bases and 5 bases respectively, with 15 bases between them. CDR1 is SGHDT and CDR2 is YYEEEE in the germline V gene. The length of the CDR3 is 15 residues. As DNA, the CDR3 is TGTGCCAGCAGCCCTGGGTACATCGGGAATGAAAAACTGTTTTTT. Residues: CASSPGYIGNEKLFF. Full variable domain (rest looked up from reference TRBV5-6 and TRBJ1-4): DAGVTQSPTHLIKTRGQQVTLRCSPKSGHDTVSWYQQALGQGPQFIFQYYEEEERQRGNFPDRFSGHQFPNYSSELNVNALLLGDSALYLCASSPGYIGNEKLFFGSGTQLSVL.

This chain links TRBV11-2 with TRBJ2-6; the D gene is possibly TRBD2 (6 bases). Per germline, CDR1 SGHAT and CDR2 FQNNGV. This CDR3 is built from 18 residues. Trimming pared 6 bases from V and 4 bases from J, leaving 22 bases between. The CDR3 nucleotides are TGTGCCAGCAGATCAATAGGGGACTTTTCCGGGGGGGCCAACGTCCTGACTTTC. The encoded protein is CASRSIGDFSGGANVLTF. The full variable domain, its missing parts supplied by reference TRBV11-2 and TRBJ2-6, is EAGVAQSPRYKIIEKRQSVAFWCNPISGHATLYWYQQILGQGPKLLIQFQNNGVVDDSQLPKDRFSAERLKGVDSTLKIQPAKLEDSAVYLCASRSIGDFSGGANVLTFGAGSRLTVL.

As DNA, the CDR3 is TGTGCCAGCAGCTTTCCTACGACAGGGGCGAACGTCTACGAGCAGTACTTC. Its protein product is CASSFPTTGANVYEQYF. This rearrangement joins TRBV6-2 or TRBV6-3 to TRBJ2-7, with 8 bases lining up with TRBD1. Per the germline V gene, CDR1 is MNHEY and CDR2 is SVGEGT. The CDR3 spans 17 residues. Losses at the gene ends were 6 bases for V and 3 bases for J; bases not matched to a gene: 16.

The chain links TRBV29-1 to TRBJ2-7; D not resolved. The CDR3 is made up of 11 amino acids. V lost 2 bases to trimming and J lost 5 bases, with 7 bases between them. CDR1 and CDR2 (germline): SQVTM, ANQGSEA. The CDR3 loop reads CSVEQFNEQYF. CDR3 bases: TGCAGCGTTGAACAGTTCAACGAGCAGTACTTC.

J is TRBJ2-5 and V is TRBV5-5; D gene ambiguous. The germline gives CDR1 SGHKS, CDR2 YYEKEE (reference sequence). Trimming pared 2 bases from V and 5 bases from J, leaving 10 bases between. The CDR3 consists of 13 residues. The CDR3 DNA is TGTGCCAGCAGCTTAGCCGGGTTCGAGACCCAGTACTTC. Its protein product is CASSLAGFETQYF.

The chain is built from TRBV19 and TRBJ2-2; unclear D gene. CDR1 LNHDA and CDR2 SQIVND come from the germline V gene (reference sequence). The CDR3 sequence is 16 residues long. The V and J ends lost 2 bases and 2 bases respectively, with 12 bases between them. The CDR3 sequence is CASSILGNRNTGELFF. The DNA for the CDR3 is TGTGCCAGTAGTATATTAGGGAACAGAAACACCGGGGAGCTGTTTTTT.

The chain joins TRBV2 to TRBJ1-3; 9 positions match TRBD1. After removal of 4 bases from V and 1 base from J, the junction contained 2 bases not matched to a gene. Looked up from germline, CDR1 is SNHLY and CDR2 is FYNNEI. This CDR3 spans 15 amino acids. The CDR3 protein is CASSGTGVSGNTIYF. DNA for the CDR3: TGTGCCAGCAGTGGGACAGGGGTATCTGGAAACACCATATATTTT.

The genes are TRBV7-9 and TRBJ2-3; no reliable D call. In germline, CDR1 is SEHNR, CDR2 FQNEAQ (reference sequence). The V and J ends lost 6 bases and 3 bases respectively, with 4 bases between them. The CDR3 extends over 11 amino acids. The CDR3 spells CASRGTDTQYF. For the CDR3, the DNA is TGTGCCAGCAGGGGAACAGATACGCAGTATTTT.

V gene TRBV19 combines with J gene TRBJ2-5, with D maybe TRBD1 (5 bases). The germline gives CDR1 LNHDA, CDR2 SQIVND (reference sequence). The CDR3 sequence is 14 residues long. V lost 1 base to trimming and J lost 3 bases, with 9 bases between them. As DNA, the CDR3 is TGTGCCAGTAGTATAGGGTTAGGGGAAGAGACCCAGTACTTC. Residues: CASSIGLGEETQYF.

This rearrangement joins TRBV27 to TRBJ1-2, with a tentative D call TRBD1 (5 bases). The V and J ends lost 8 bases and 4 bases respectively, with 35 bases between them. The CDR3 extends over 20 amino acids. Germline V gene lookup returns CDR1 MNHEY and CDR2 SMNVEV (reference sequence). CDR3 sequence (DNA): TGTGCCAGCCGCAGTACTCCAGGGAGGGCAGATCGGATGTCTAGCTATGGCTACACCTTC. This encodes CASRSTPGRADRMSSYGYTF.

This sequence joins TRBV6-5 and TRBJ1-2, with 7 bases aligning to TRBD1. Germline V CDR1 and CDR2: MNHEY, SVGAGI. With V trimmed by 9 bases and J by 3 bases, 7 bases remained unmatched. The CDR3 is made up of 13 amino acids. The CDR3 DNA is TGTGCCAGTAGGGACAGTAGTTACTATGGCTACACCTTC. This gives the protein CASRDSSYYGYTF.

The chain recombines TRBV27 with TRBJ2-1; D is ambiguous. Germline V gene lookup returns CDR1 MNHEY and CDR2 SMNVEV (reference sequence). The V gene lost 8 bases and the J gene lost 0 bases, with 5 bases spanning the gap. CDR3 length: 12 residues. The CDR3 region is CASGISYNEQFF. In DNA form, the CDR3 reads TGTGCCAGCGGAATCTCCTACAATGAGCAGTTCTTC.

This chain uses TRBV28 with TRBJ1-6; D call uncertain. The CDR3 spans 14 residues. The germline V and J ends were trimmed by 5 bases and 7 bases, with 12 bases remaining between them. The germline gives CDR1 MDHEN, CDR2 SYDVKM. CDR3 in amino acids: CASSPRTGNSPLHF. CDR3 coding DNA: TGTGCCAGCAGTCCCAGGACGGGGAATTCACCCCTCCACTTT.

J is TRBJ2-2 and V is TRBV4-1, with D perhaps TRBD1 or TRBD2 (5 bases each). Between the trimmed V and J ends, which lost 2 bases and 7 bases, there was a span of 11 bases. Germline V gene data show CDR1 as MGHRA and CDR2 as YSYEKL. The length of the CDR3 is 14 residues. In nucleotides, the CDR3 is TGCGCCAGCAGCCAATCGGGGCGAGGCGGGGAGCTGTTTTTT. It encodes CASSQSGRGGELFF.

The V and J genes are TRBV7-2 and TRBJ2-7; D uncertain. The CDR3 consists of 12 residues. Germline V gene lookup returns CDR1 SGHTA and CDR2 FQGNSA. The V end was cut by 5 bases, the J end by 0 bases, with 5 bases between. The CDR3 region has the DNA TGTGCCAGCAGCGTGACCTCCTACGAGCAGTACTTC. Its protein is CASSVTSYEQYF.

This chain joins TRBV2 and TRBJ2-7, with unresolved D. The CDR3 consists of 12 residues. CDR1 SNHLY and CDR2 FYNNEI come from the germline V gene. Trimming cost V 6 bases and J 0 bases, with 6 bases left between them. The CDR3 nucleotides are TGTGCCAGCAGGGGCAGCTCCTACGAGCAGTACTTC. Amino acids: CASRGSSYEQYF. Looking up the rest from reference TRBV2 and TRBJ2-7 gives the full variable domain: EPEVTQTPSHQVTQMGQEVILRCVPISNHLYFYWYRQILGQKVEFLVSFYNNEISEKSEIFDDQFSVERPDGSNFTLKIRSTKLEDSAMYFCASRGSSYEQYFGPGTRLTVT.

The rearrangement joins TRBV5-1 to TRBJ1-4; D gene unclear. The CDR3 contains 15 residues. CDR1 and CDR2 (germline): SGHRS, YFSETQ. The germline V and J ends were trimmed by 0 bases and 4 bases, with 10 bases remaining between them. The CDR3 DNA reads as TGCGCCAGCAGCTTGGCCGGTCCATATAATGAAAAACTGTTTTTT. This encodes CASSLAGPYNEKLFF.

The chain uses TRBV15 and TRBJ2-3; the match to TRBD2 covers 12 bases. V shed 6 bases, J shed 6 bases, and the junction held 10 bases outside the gene matches. The CDR3 sequence is 16 residues long. The germline CDR1 and CDR2 sequences are LNHNV and YYDKDF (reference sequence). The CDR3 sequence: CATRGGLAGPRDTQYF. As DNA, the CDR3 is TGTGCCACCAGAGGGGGACTAGCGGGCCCCAGGGATACGCAGTATTTT. Looking up the rest from reference TRBV15 and TRBJ2-3 gives the full variable domain: DAMVIQNPRYQVTQFGKPVTLSCSQTLNHNVMYWYQQKSSQAPKLLFHYYDKDFNNEADTPDNFQSRRPNTSFCFLDIRSPGLGDTAMYLCATRGGLAGPRDTQYFGPGTRLTVL.

The chain uses TRBV6-4 and TRBJ2-3, with D possibly being TRBD2 (7 bases). Germline CDR1 and CDR2: MRHNA and SNTAGT. Trimming left V 2 bases short and J 6 bases short, with 12 bases between. This CDR3 contains 14 residues. As DNA, the CDR3 is TGTGCCAGCAGTGACCTGGGGGGGGCCGATACGCAGTATTTT. Translating it yields CASSDLGGADTQYF.

The rearrangement uses TRBV6-5 and TRBJ1-3; 8 bases are a match to TRBD1. The CDR3 covers 14 residues. Losses at the gene ends were 6 bases for V and 4 bases for J; bases not matched to a gene: 5. Germline V gene lookup returns CDR1 MNHEY and CDR2 SVGAGI. CDR3 nucleotide sequence: TGTGCCAGCAGCCTGACAGGGGTCGGAAACACCATATATTTT. Translation gives CASSLTGVGNTIYF.

V usage is TRBV5-1 and J usage is TRBJ2-2; D remains unclear. CDR1 and CDR2 from the germline V gene are SGHRS and YFSETQ. The V end lost 4 bases, the J end lost 6 bases, and 10 bases lay between the germline ends. This CDR3 is built from 13 residues. The CDR3 region is CASSQDRAGELFF. In DNA, the CDR3 is TGCGCCAGCAGCCAGGATAGGGCCGGGGAGCTGTTTTTT. Complete variable domain (other parts from reference TRBV5-1 and TRBJ2-2): KAGVTQTPRYLIKTRGQQVTLSCSPISGHRSVSWYQQTPGQGLQFLFEYFSETQRNKGNFPGRFSGRQFSNSRSEMNVSTLELGDSALYLCASSQDRAGELFFGEGSRLTVL.

The chain is built from TRBV5-5 and TRBJ1-1; D unclear. The V gene lost 4 bases and the J gene lost 1 base, with 11 bases spanning the gap. CDR1 and CDR2 from the germline V gene are SGHKS and YYEKEE (reference sequence). The CDR3 is made up of 14 amino acids. Written as DNA, the CDR3 is TGTGCCAGCAGCCCGGACCGGACGAACACTGAAGCTTTCTTT. This codes for CASSPDRTNTEAFF. Combining the CDR3 with reference TRBV5-5 and TRBJ1-1 gives the whole variable domain DAGVTQSPTHLIKTRGQQVTLRCSPISGHKSVSWYQQVLGQGPQFIFQYYEKEERGRGNFPDRFSARQFPNYSSELNVNALLLGDSALYLCASSPDRTNTEAFFGQGTRLTVV.

This clone appeared once. This sequence joins TRBV19 and TRBJ1-2; D remains ambiguous. Trimming took off 1 base at V and 8 bases at J, with 17 bases between the two ends. Germline V gene lookup returns CDR1 LNHDA and CDR2 SQIVND (reference sequence). This CDR3 region has 15 residues. CDR3 in amino acids: CASSIGFDWEVGYTF. CDR3 sequence (DNA): TGTGCCAGTAGTATAGGTTTCGACTGGGAGGTCGGCTACACCTTC.

The chain combines TRBV10-3 with TRBJ2-7; D uncertain. Germline V gives CDR1 ENHRY, CDR2 SYGVKD. Trimming pared 0 bases from V and 5 bases from J, leaving 8 bases between. CDR3 length: 13 amino acids. The CDR3 sequence: CAISESDVNEQYF. CDR3 DNA: TGTGCCATCAGTGAGTCCGACGTCAACGAGCAGTACTTC.

The chain links TRBV11-2 to TRBJ2-7, with 7 nucleotides matching TRBD2. Germline assignment: CDR1 SGHAT and CDR2 FQNNGV. The CDR3 runs to 16 residues. V was pared by 0 bases and J by 0 bases, with 5 bases of the junction left unmatched. CDR3 amino acids: CASSLDPGRISYEQYF. The CDR3 coding sequence is TGTGCCAGCAGCTTAGATCCCGGGAGGATCTCCTACGAGCAGTACTTC.